This T cell receptor (beta chain) was captured by sequencing in a study of blood T cell repertoires in COVID-19. This CDR3 region has 15 residues. Germline V gene data show CDR1 as LNHDA and CDR2 as SQIVND (reference sequence). With V trimmed by 5 bases and J by 2 bases, 6 bases remained unmatched. TCRdb's copy holds only in-frame clones and misses some; the assay was immunoSEQ multiplex PCR. The sample consists of approximately 100,000 clones, roughly 91% of them appearing once. This chain joins TRBV19 and TRBJ2-3; 8 bases are a match to TRBD2. The TCR originated in a human donor with acute or convalescent COVID-19. The donor label of this sample is uncertain. Sequences were obtained from peripheral blood. The DNA of the CDR3 is TGTGCCAGTAGTCAGCTAGCGGGTTACACAGATACGCAGTATTTT. Translating it yields CASSQLAGYTDTQYF.